The rows below give T cell receptor beta chains drawn from one sample of a study of patients and donors after allogeneic stem cell transplantation. TCRdb processed the RT-PCR reads anew with MiXCR; each CDR3 protein has one entry. Of some 1,600 distinct CDR3 sequences listed, approximately 17% are singletons. The sequenced sample consisted of blood, either unsorted or a sorted T cell fraction (not recorded which). These receptor sequences come from a human donor who was either an allogeneic HSCT recipient or a stem cell or donor lymphocyte infusion donor (not recorded which). It is not recorded whose cells these are; they may come from a transplant donor. Both conserved end residues are part of each CDR3. A D gene is named only where the DNA matches it firmly. For some rows the clone size is stated as once, few or many, or as a class when expanded; others skip it.

v_gene,j_gene,abundance,d_gene,CDR3nt,CDR3aa
TRBV29-1,TRBJ2-3,medium-sized,TRBD2,TGCAGCGTTGAGGGGGTAGCGGGAGCAGATACGCAGTATTTT,CSVEGVAGADTQYF
TRBV2,TRBJ2-7,medium-sized,NA,TGTGCCAGCAGTGAAGTGGGCCCTGGGTCTTACGAGCAGTACTTC,CASSEVGPGSYEQYF
TRBV7-2,TRBJ1-5,medium-sized,TRBD1,TGTGCCAGCAGCACCCGGACAGGCATCAATCAGCCCCAGCATTTT,CASSTRTGINQPQHF
TRBV20-1,TRBJ2-1,medium-sized,NA,TGCAGTGCTGGCCCTTCTTACAGGGCAGATGAGCAGTTCTTC,CSAGPSYRADEQFF
TRBV6-5,TRBJ1-3,many,TRBD1,TGTGCCACCAGGGGGCAGTCTGGAAACACCATATATTTT,CATRGQSGNTIYF
TRBV19,TRBJ2-2,few,NA,TGTGCCAGTAGTATAGATCAGCCGGGACGGTTCGGCGGGGAGCTGTTTTTT,CASSIDQPGRFGGELFF
TRBV4-2,TRBJ2-5,many,TRBD2,TGTGCCAGCAGCCAAACCTCGTGGACTAGCGGGAGGGGCGAGACCCAGTACTTC,CASSQTSWTSGRGETQYF
TRBV6-1,TRBJ2-7,NA,TRBD2,TGTGCCAGCACCTCGTTAGCGGGAGGAAACTCCTACGAGCAGTACTTC,CASTSLAGGNSYEQYF
TRBV7-9,TRBJ2-4,medium-sized,NA,TGTGCCAGCAGCCTAGGCGACATTCAGTACTTC,CASSLGDIQYF
TRBV27,TRBJ2-5,many,TRBD2,TGTGCCAGCAGGAGGGGGCGGGAGGGCCTTCAGACCCAGTACTTC,CASRRGREGLQTQYF
TRBV3-1,TRBJ1-1,many,NA,TGTGCCAGCAGCCTCAGGTCCGGGGCGGTGGACACTGAAGCTTTCTTT,CASSLRSGAVDTEAFF
TRBV9,TRBJ2-2,large,TRBD1,TGTGCCAGCAGCGTAGGGGACAGGGGGCAAGGCACCGGGGAGCTGTTTTTT,CASSVGDRGQGTGELFF
TRBV30,TRBJ1-6,NA,NA,TGTGCCTGGAGTGTAGAACGGTCACCCCTCCACTTT,CAWSVERSPLHF
TRBV7-9,TRBJ2-3,NA,NA,TGTGCCAGCAGCTTAGCAGGAGGGGGATTCACAGATACGCAGTATTTT,CASSLAGGGFTDTQYF
TRBV20-1,TRBJ2-1,many,NA,TGCAGTGCCCCAGAGATACGCTCCTACAATGAGCAGTTCTTC,CSAPEIRSYNEQFF
TRBV6-5,TRBJ1-6,medium-sized,NA,TGTGCCACCCAAAAAGGGAATTCACCCCTCCACTTT,CATQKGNSPLHF
TRBV6-2/TRBV6-3,TRBJ1-5,medium-sized,TRBD1,TGTGCCAGCAGTTACGAGACAGGGGGACGGCAGCCCCAGCATTTT,CASSYETGGRQPQHF
TRBV7-2,TRBJ1-1,NA,NA,TGTGCCAGCAGCTTAGGGTATGCCACTGAAGCTTTCTTT,CASSLGYATEAFF
TRBV5-1,TRBJ1-6,medium-sized,NA,TGCGCCAGCAGCTTGGCCGGGACCCGACGGGGCAGGGTTTCACCCCTCCACTTT,CASSLAGTRRGRVSPLHF
TRBV20-1,TRBJ2-7,many,NA,TGCAGTGCTAGCGCACTAAGCTCCTACGAGCAGTACTTC,CSASALSSYEQYF
TRBV5-6,TRBJ1-1,many,NA,TGTGCCAGCAGCCCACCGGGACGACCCACTGAAGCTTTCTTT,CASSPPGRPTEAFF
TRBV7-9,TRBJ1-6,NA,NA,TGTGCCAGCAGCGGGGGGTCGAGTTCACCCCTCCACTTT,CASSGGSSSPLHF
TRBV28,TRBJ1-2,NA,TRBD1,TGTGCCAGCACCGAGGACAGGGGGGACTATGGCTACACCTTC,CASTEDRGDYGYTF
TRBV20-1,TRBJ1-5,NA,NA,TGCAGTGCGGCGCGGAGCAATCAGCCCCAGCATTTT,CSAARSNQPQHF
TRBV9,TRBJ1-1,many,TRBD1,TGTGCCAGCAGCCAGGGGGCGCACGGTGAAGCTTTCTTT,CASSQGAHGEAFF
TRBV10-3,TRBJ2-2,NA,NA,TGTGCCATCAGTGAGTCGAGTGGCGGGGAGCTGTTTTTT,CAISESSGGELFF
TRBV19,TRBJ1-5,many,NA,TGTGCCAGTAGCACAACAGGGAGTCAGCCCCAGCATTTT,CASSTTGSQPQHF
TRBV2,TRBJ2-7,many,TRBD2,TGTGCCAGCAGCCTAAGACTAGCGGGAGGTGACGAGCAGTACTTC,CASSLRLAGGDEQYF
TRBV2,TRBJ1-1,many,TRBD1,TGTGCCAGTGGGACAGGGGACACTGAAGCTTTCTTT,CASGTGDTEAFF
TRBV12-3/TRBV12-4,TRBJ2-1,NA,TRBD2,TGTGCCAGCAGTTTCAGGACTAGCGGGAGTCGTGGTAATGAGCAGTTCTTC,CASSFRTSGSRGNEQFF
TRBV7-2,TRBJ1-2,many,NA,TGTGCCAGCAGCTTAGAACAGGCCTATGGCTACACCTTC,CASSLEQAYGYTF
TRBV4-1,TRBJ1-4,NA,NA,TGCGCCAGCAGCCTAACCTCGGTGTACAGACGCCCTAATGAAAAACTGTTTTTT,CASSLTSVYRRPNEKLFF
TRBV20-1,TRBJ1-1,NA,NA,TGCAGTGCTACAAATACAGAGCACACTGAAGCTTTCTTT,CSATNTEHTEAFF
TRBV5-1,TRBJ2-1,many,NA,TGCGCCAGCAGCTTGTCGGACAGAAATGAGCAGTTCTTC,CASSLSDRNEQFF
TRBV11-2,TRBJ1-2,many,NA,TGTGCCAGCAGCACATATGGCTACACCTTC,CASSTYGYTF
TRBV27,TRBJ2-5,many,TRBD1,TGTGCCAGCAGTTCGGGGACAGGGAGGCAAGAGACCCAGTACTTC,CASSSGTGRQETQYF
TRBV6-1,TRBJ1-1,NA,NA,TGTGCCAGCAGTGACGGGTGGAAACTACCTGAAGCTTTCTTT,CASSDGWKLPEAFF
TRBV7-7,TRBJ1-5,few,NA,TGTGCTAGCAGCACAGGACTGCGGGGCAATCAGCCCCAGCATTTT,CASSTGLRGNQPQHF
TRBV6-1,TRBJ2-7,NA,NA,TGTGCCAGCAGTTCCCGGGACCCCGTCTCCTACGAGCAGTACTTC,CASSSRDPVSYEQYF
TRBV2,TRBJ2-7,NA,NA,TGTGCCAGCAGTGCTATAAAGGTCGAGCAGTACTTC,CASSAIKVEQYF
TRBV11-2,TRBJ2-3,medium-sized,NA,TGTGCCAGCAGCTTAGGGGGGTCTGGGGATACGCAGTATTTT,CASSLGGSGDTQYF
TRBV6-2/TRBV6-3,TRBJ2-1,few,TRBD2,TGTGCCAGCAGTTCAGGTAGCGGGAGCGACAATGAGCAGTTCTTC,CASSSGSGSDNEQFF
TRBV7-9,TRBJ2-1,NA,NA,TGTGCCAGCAGCTTAGAGCGGGCCCTAGGCTCCTACAATGAGCAGTTCTTC,CASSLERALGSYNEQFF
TRBV20-1,TRBJ1-5,NA,NA,TGCAGTGCTAGGGATCGGGGGCGACAGCCCCAGCATTTT,CSARDRGRQPQHF
TRBV7-2,TRBJ1-5,many,NA,TGTGCCAGCAGCTTGGAACCAGATCAGCCCCAGCATTTT,CASSLEPDQPQHF
TRBV9,TRBJ1-1,many,NA,TGTGCCAGCAGCGCCTTCGGACGGATGAACACTGAAGCTTTCTTT,CASSAFGRMNTEAFF